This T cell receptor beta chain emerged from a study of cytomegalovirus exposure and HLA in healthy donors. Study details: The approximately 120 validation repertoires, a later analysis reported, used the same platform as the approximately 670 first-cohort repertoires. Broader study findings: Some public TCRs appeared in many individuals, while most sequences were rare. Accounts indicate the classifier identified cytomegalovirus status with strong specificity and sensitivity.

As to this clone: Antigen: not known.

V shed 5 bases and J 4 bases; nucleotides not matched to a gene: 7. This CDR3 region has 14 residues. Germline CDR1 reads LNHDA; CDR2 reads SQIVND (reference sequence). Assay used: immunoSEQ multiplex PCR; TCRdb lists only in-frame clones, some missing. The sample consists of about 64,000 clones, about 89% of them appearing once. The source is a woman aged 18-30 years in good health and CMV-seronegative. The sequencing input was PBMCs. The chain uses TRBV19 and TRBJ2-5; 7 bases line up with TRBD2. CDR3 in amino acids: CASSEWAGVETQYF. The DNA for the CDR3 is TGTGCCAGTAGTGAGTGGGCGGGAGTAGAGACCCAGTACTTC. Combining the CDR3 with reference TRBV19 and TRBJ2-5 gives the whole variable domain DGGITQSPKYLFRKEGQNVTLSCEQNLNHDAMYWYRQDPGQGLRLIYYSQIVNDFQKGDIAEGYSVSREKKESFPLTVTSAQKNPTAFYLCASSEWAGVETQYFGPGTRLLVL.